These T cell receptor beta chains were read from a single sample in a study of blood T cell repertoires in COVID-19. The protocol was immunoSEQ multiplex PCR, while the TCRdb copy is restricted to in-frame clones and leaves out a portion. The data hold fewer than 75,000 clones, with roughly 82% observed a single time. Material: peripheral blood. Source of these receptors: a human donor in a cohort sampled during active COVID-19. CDR3s include the opening cysteine and the closing phenylalanine or tryptophan. A D gene is named only where the DNA matches it firmly. Clone size is given for some rows only: seen once, a few or many times, or a class if the clone is expanded.

clone_size: NA; v_call: TRBV7-3; d_call: NA; j_call: TRBJ2-1; cdr3_nt: TGTGCCAGCAGCTCCGGACTGACGGCGAGCTCCTACAATGAGCAGTTCTTC; cdr3_aa: CASSSGLTASSYNEQFF
clone_size: NA; v_call: TRBV6-5; d_call: TRBD1; j_call: TRBJ2-7; cdr3_nt: TGTGCCAGCAGTTCTTACAGGGGGGATTACGAGCAGTACTTC; cdr3_aa: CASSSYRGDYEQYF
clone_size: NA; v_call: TRBV7-2; d_call: NA; j_call: TRBJ1-2; cdr3_nt: TGTGCCAGCAGCTTAGCTGTGGGGCAAGTCGGAGACTATGGCTACACCTTC; cdr3_aa: CASSLAVGQVGDYGYTF
clone_size: NA; v_call: TRBV27; d_call: TRBD1; j_call: TRBJ1-5; cdr3_nt: TGTGCCAGCAGTACAACAGGGGGCTCTTTCCAAAGCAATCAGCCCCAGCATTTT; cdr3_aa: CASSTTGGSFQSNQPQHF
clone_size: NA; v_call: TRBV10-3; d_call: NA; j_call: TRBJ1-1; cdr3_nt: TGTGCCATCAGTGAGCCGGGTCAAACTGAAGCTTTCTTT; cdr3_aa: CAISEPGQTEAFF
clone_size: few; v_call: TRBV19; d_call: TRBD1; j_call: TRBJ2-5; cdr3_nt: TGTGCCAGTAGCACAGGACAGGGCGGGACCCAGTACTTC; cdr3_aa: CASSTGQGGTQYF
clone_size: NA; v_call: TRBV5-4; d_call: NA; j_call: TRBJ2-3; cdr3_nt: TGTGCCAGCAGTGGGCAGAACCTAGGGGCTACGCAGTATTTT; cdr3_aa: CASSGQNLGATQYF
clone_size: NA; v_call: TRBV27; d_call: TRBD1; j_call: TRBJ1-4; cdr3_nt: TGTGCCAGCAGTTCCTATGCGCTGGGACAGGGAGGAAAACTGTTTTTT; cdr3_aa: CASSSYALGQGGKLFF
clone_size: NA; v_call: TRBV19; d_call: NA; j_call: TRBJ1-1; cdr3_nt: TGTGCCAGTAGGCAAGGGGTAATGAACACTGAAGCTTTCTTT; cdr3_aa: CASRQGVMNTEAFF
clone_size: NA; v_call: TRBV11-3; d_call: TRBD2; j_call: TRBJ2-7; cdr3_nt: TGTGCCAGCAGCTGGAGACTAGCGGGTACAACCTACGAGCAGTACTTC; cdr3_aa: CASSWRLAGTTYEQYF
clone_size: NA; v_call: TRBV19; d_call: TRBD1; j_call: TRBJ1-1; cdr3_nt: TGTGCCAGTATTTACGGGACAGGGGGCGCGTACACTGAAGCTTTCTTT; cdr3_aa: CASIYGTGGAYTEAFF
clone_size: NA; v_call: TRBV19; d_call: NA; j_call: TRBJ1-2; cdr3_nt: TGTGCCAGTATACAGTTGCATCGGGGAGAATACTCAGCTAACTATGGCTACACCTTC; cdr3_aa: CASIQLHRGEYSANYGYTF
clone_size: NA; v_call: TRBV9; d_call: NA; j_call: TRBJ2-3; cdr3_nt: TGTGCCAGCAGCCCAGAGGTAGGGGTTCGTGGAGATACGCAGTATTTT; cdr3_aa: CASSPEVGVRGDTQYF
clone_size: NA; v_call: TRBV28; d_call: NA; j_call: TRBJ1-1; cdr3_nt: TGTGCCAGCAGTTTGAGCCAGGCTACGGTGAACACTGAAGCTTTCTTT; cdr3_aa: CASSLSQATVNTEAFF
clone_size: few; v_call: TRBV2; d_call: NA; j_call: TRBJ1-3; cdr3_nt: TGTGCCAGCGCTGTCCAACACTCTGGAAACACCATATATTTT; cdr3_aa: CASAVQHSGNTIYF
clone_size: NA; v_call: TRBV29-1; d_call: NA; j_call: TRBJ2-5; cdr3_nt: TGCAGCGTAGCCTTCGTGTTGCAAGAGACCCAGTACTTC; cdr3_aa: CSVAFVLQETQYF
clone_size: NA; v_call: TRBV19; d_call: TRBD1; j_call: TRBJ1-2; cdr3_nt: TGTGCCAGTAGTATAGGTCTCGGAACAGGGGGGTCGCGAAACTATGGCTACACCTTC; cdr3_aa: CASSIGLGTGGSRNYGYTF
clone_size: NA; v_call: TRBV30; d_call: NA; j_call: TRBJ1-3; cdr3_nt: TGCGATAACTATCCCCCGGGACATAAGATCTCTGGAAACACCATATATTTT; cdr3_aa: CDNYPPGHKISGNTIYF
clone_size: NA; v_call: TRBV28; d_call: TRBD1; j_call: TRBJ1-2; cdr3_nt: TGTGCCAGCAGCCTGGACAGGAACTATGGCTACACCTTC; cdr3_aa: CASSLDRNYGYTF
clone_size: NA; v_call: TRBV18; d_call: NA; j_call: TRBJ1-2; cdr3_nt: TGTGCCAGCTCAAAAGCGACAGAGAATGGCTACACCTTC; cdr3_aa: CASSKATENGYTF